Here is one T cell receptor (beta chain) with its context. The sample comes from a study of blood T cell repertoires in COVID-19. Method: immunoSEQ multiplex PCR; TCRdb's copy keeps in-frame clones and lacks some. The sample contains about 110,000 clones, 85% to 95% of which appear only once. Sequenced: peripheral blood. This TCR derives from a woman in her twenties or thirties with acute or convalescent COVID-19.

The CDR3 sequence: CASTRSGSSTDTQYF. In DNA form, the CDR3 reads TGCGCCAGCACACGCTCCGGTTCTAGCACAGATACGCAGTATTTT. This chain joins TRBV10-1 and TRBJ2-3, with D hard to call. This CDR3 region has 15 residues. The V gene lost 7 bases and the J gene lost 0 bases, with 14 bases spanning the gap. The germline gives CDR1 WNHNN, CDR2 SYGVQD (reference sequence).